The next 19 T cell receptor beta chains were all read from a single sample in a study of shared clonotypes between healthy human individuals. Assay: immunoSEQ multiplex PCR; the TCRdb copy retains only in-frame clones and omits some. The sample holds approximately 120,000 clones, approximately 70% seen once. Material: memory CD8+ T cells sorted from blood. As for subset: CD45RO+ cells pooled with CCR7-negative TemRA cells. These receptors originate from a woman younger than 45 in good health.

This clone has more than one count but fewer than ten. The chain has TRBV6-4 and TRBJ2-1; no firm D call. There are 13 residues in the CDR3. Germline assignment: CDR1 MRHNA and CDR2 SNTAGT. V was clipped by 8 bases and J by 6 bases, with 14 bases between them. The CDR3 loop reads CASSEKEFNEQFF. The CDR3 DNA sequence: TGTGCCAGCTCGGAGAAAGAGTTCAATGAGCAGTTCTTC.

This clone was detected a few times. The chain carries TRBV25-1 and TRBJ2-7; D is ambiguous. This CDR3 has 14 residues. Looked up from germline, CDR1 is MGHDK and CDR2 is SYGVNS. The V and J ends lost 5 bases and 0 bases respectively, with 11 bases between them. CDR3 residues: CASSPGPSSYEQYF. As DNA, the CDR3 is TGTGCCAGCAGTCCGGGCCCCAGCTCCTACGAGCAGTACTTC.

J is TRBJ1-5 and V is TRBV5-1; D might be TRBD1 (6 bases). V lost 2 bases, J lost 7 bases, and 13 bases lay in between. Germline CDR1 reads SGHRS; CDR2 reads YFSETQ. This CDR3 is 14 amino acids long. CDR3 residues: CASSLQGLRQPQHF. The CDR3 nucleotides are TGCGCCAGCAGCTTACAGGGTTTGCGGCAGCCCCAGCATTTT.

This clone was seen a few times. The chain carries TRBV28 and TRBJ1-2, with D maybe TRBD1 (6 bases). The V gene's germline CDR1 is MDHEN and CDR2 SYDVKM. Trimming left V 2 bases short and J 3 bases short, with 13 bases between. The CDR3 loop spans 15 amino acids. The DNA for the CDR3 is TGTGCCAGCAGTTTACGGACAGCCGAAGACTATGGCTACACCTTC. Translation gives CASSLRTAEDYGYTF.

The chain employs TRBV7-2 and TRBJ2-3; D gene uncertain. Looked up from germline, CDR1 is SGHTA and CDR2 is FQGNSA. Trimming cost V 4 bases and J 0 bases, with 11 bases left between them. The CDR3 runs to 15 residues. The DNA for the CDR3 is TGTGCCAGCAGCTATATTCCGAGTAGCACAGATACGCAGTATTTT. Translation: CASSYIPSSTDTQYF.

This rearrangement joins TRBV28 to TRBJ2-7; TRBD2 is a possible D gene (5 bases). Trimming cost V 1 base and J 0 bases, with 7 bases left between them. The CDR3 length is 14 residues. Germline CDR1 is MDHEN and CDR2 is SYDVKM. DNA for the CDR3: TGTGCCAGCAGTTTATTCGGGGTCTCCTACGAGCAGTACTTC. Translation gives CASSLFGVSYEQYF.

The chain recombines TRBV16 with TRBJ1-6, with D possibly being TRBD1 (5 bases). CDR3 length: 16 residues. From germline, CDR1 is KGHSY and CDR2 FQNENV. Trimming shortened V by 2 bases and J by 4 bases, and 12 bases separated the two germline ends. The CDR3 region is CASSQGAAGYNSPLHF. The CDR3, as DNA: TGTGCCAGCAGCCAAGGGGCAGCCGGATATAATTCACCCCTCCACTTT. Full variable domain (remainder filled in from reference TRBV16 and TRBJ1-6): GEEVAQTPKHLVRGEGQKAKLYCAPIKGHSYVFWYQQVLKNEFKFLISFQNENVFDETGMPKERFSAKCLPNSPCSLEIQATKLEDSAVYFCASSQGAAGYNSPLHFGNGTRLTVT.

The J gene is TRBJ1-1, the V gene TRBV5-6, with D possibly matching TRBD1 (5 bases). Germline assignment: CDR1 SGHDT and CDR2 YYEEEE. The CDR3 loop spans 14 amino acids. V was shortened by 0 bases and J by 1 base, with 7 bases between the two germline ends. CDR3 bases: TGTGCCAGCAGCTTGGCTCAGGGGAACACTGAAGCTTTCTTT. It yields the protein CASSLAQGNTEAFF.

V usage is TRBV11-3 and J usage is TRBJ2-1, with 9 bases fitting TRBD2. Germline CDR1 SGHNT, CDR2 YENEEA. The trim removed 2 bases at V and 5 bases at J, leaving 7 bases unmatched. The CDR3 length is 16 residues. CDR3: CASSLNAGGLHNEQFF. CDR3 DNA sequence: TGTGCCAGCAGCTTAAATGCGGGAGGGCTCCACAATGAGCAGTTCTTC.

V is TRBV28 and J is TRBJ2-3, with D perhaps TRBD2 (5 bases). V shed 6 bases and J shed 0 bases, with 13 bases lying between them. Per germline, CDR1 MDHEN and CDR2 SYDVKM. The length of the CDR3 is 15 residues. The CDR3 loop reads CASSGRRKSTDTQYF. The CDR3 bases are TGTGCCAGCAGCGGACGGAGGAAGAGCACAGATACGCAGTATTTT.

This chain connects TRBV6-1 to TRBJ1-3; no clear D gene. CDR3 size: 14 residues. Germline CDR1 and CDR2: MNHNS and SASEGT. Trimming stripped 6 bases from V and 4 bases from J, with 13 bases between. The CDR3 region has the DNA TGTGCCAGCAGAGTTGTTCGGATCGGAAACACCATATATTTT. Its protein is CASRVVRIGNTIYF.

The gene calls are TRBV19 and TRBJ2-3; possibly TRBD2 for D (7 bases). The CDR3 is 14 amino acids. The V end lost 8 bases, the J end lost 2 bases, and 14 bases lay between the germline ends. Per germline, CDR1 LNHDA and CDR2 SQIVND (reference sequence). The CDR3 coding sequence is TGTGCCAGTCGGACAGCGGGGAACACAGATACGCAGTATTTT. This encodes CASRTAGNTDTQYF.

The chain recombines TRBV5-1 with TRBJ2-7; TRBD1 might be the D (6 bases). Germline V CDR1 and CDR2: SGHRS, YFSETQ. V was pared by 3 bases and J by 6 bases, with 22 bases between. The CDR3 extends over 16 amino acids. DNA of the CDR3: TGCGCCAGCAGCTGTGATTTCCTACAGGGTTTGGTCGAGCAGTACTTC. Translated, it gives CASSCDFLQGLVEQYF.

The chain uses TRBV4-2 and TRBJ2-5; 8 bases align to TRBD2. The J call could be wrong; TRBJ2-7 is a better fit for the DNA end. CDR1 is LGHNA and CDR2 is YNFKEQ in the germline V gene. There are 16 residues in the CDR3. The CDR3 reads CASSQDSGSDAYEQYF. The CDR3 bases are TGTGCCAGCAGCCAAGACAGCGGGAGTGATGCCTACGAGCAGTACTTC.

This rearrangement joins TRBV19 to TRBJ2-2; TRBD1 matches at 8 bases. CDR1 is LNHDA and CDR2 is SQIVND in the germline V gene (reference sequence). This CDR3 is built from 15 residues. V was clipped by 5 bases and J by 3 bases; unmatched bases: 5. The CDR3 nucleotides read TGTGCCAGTAGTCCCCCGGACAGGGACACCGGGGAGCTGTTTTTT. Translated, it gives CASSPPDRDTGELFF.

This chain joins TRBV27 and TRBJ2-7; 9 positions match TRBD2. Germline-derived CDR1 and CDR2 are MNHEY and SMNVEV (reference sequence). Germline trimming cut 5 bases from V and 3 bases from J; bases unmatched to any gene: 8. This CDR3 has 15 amino acids. The CDR3 sequence: CASSHRLAAHYEQYF. The CDR3 bases are TGTGCCAGCAGTCACAGACTAGCGGCCCACTACGAGCAGTACTTC.

This clone was detected ten times or more. V is TRBV15 and J is TRBJ2-2; 9 positions match TRBD1. CDR3 length equals 15 residues. CDR1 and CDR2 from the germline V gene are LNHNV and YYDKDF (reference sequence). V shed 4 bases and J 4 bases; nucleotides not matched to a gene: 4. As DNA, the CDR3 is TGTGCCACCAGCACCGGACAGGGGTCCACCGGGGAGCTGTTTTTT. Amino acids: CATSTGQGSTGELFF.

By its share, this clone is medium-sized (0.01 to 0.1%). The chain links TRBV6-4 to TRBJ2-1; the match to TRBD2 covers 13 bases. The CDR3 totals 16 residues. From germline, CDR1 is MRHNA and CDR2 SNTAGT. The trim removed 3 bases at V and 7 bases at J, leaving 6 bases unmatched. CDR3 protein: CASSESPGLAGNEQFF. The CDR3 bases are TGTGCCAGCAGTGAATCTCCGGGACTAGCGGGGAATGAGCAGTTCTTC.

CDR3 residues: CATSSSDTEAFF. The CDR3 bases are TGTGCCACCTCGAGTAGTGACACTGAAGCTTTCTTT. The chain is built from TRBV25-1 and TRBJ1-1, with D unclear. Germline CDR1 MGHDK, CDR2 SYGVNS. CDR3 length equals 12 residues. Trimming shortened V by 10 bases and J by 3 bases, and 12 bases separated the two germline ends. Drawing the rest from reference TRBV25-1 and TRBJ1-1, the complete variable domain is EADIYQTPRYLVIGTGKKITLECSQTMGHDKMYWYQQDPGMELHLIHYSYGVNSTEKGDLSSESTVSRIRTEHFPLTLESARPSHTSQYLCATSSSDTEAFFGQGTRLTVV.